This T cell receptor (beta chain) derives from a study of cytotoxic CD8 clonotypes in ibrutinib-treated CLL. Study-level information: Mean values per sample were 250,000 to 300,000 productive templates and tens of thousands of productive rearrangements. Study-wide results and limits: A difference in sampling times existed between sustained-remission and progressing patients. Clonality measured at baseline exceeded age-matched healthy donors, tracking circulating CD8+ T-cell counts.

Notes on this clone: Its antigen is undetermined.

Deep sequencing aimed at 1 in 200,000 to 1 in 1 million T cells' resolution. Assay used: immunoSEQ multiplex PCR; TCRdb lists only in-frame clones, some missing. The data show 35,000 to 50,000 clones, roughly 70% seen once. The receptor comes from a human donor with chronic lymphocytic leukemia. Sequencing used PBMCs, obtained at disease progression, from a patient treated with ibrutinib.

The CDR3 protein is CAWILLTGADGYTF. CDR3 DNA: TGTGCCTGGATCCTGCTGACAGGGGCGGATGGCTACACCTTC. The chain recombines TRBV30 with TRBJ1-2; TRBD1 agrees at 8 bases. The CDR3 contains 14 residues. The V gene's germline CDR1 is GTSNPN and CDR2 SVGIG (reference sequence). The trim removed 4 bases at V and 6 bases at J, leaving 10 bases unmatched.